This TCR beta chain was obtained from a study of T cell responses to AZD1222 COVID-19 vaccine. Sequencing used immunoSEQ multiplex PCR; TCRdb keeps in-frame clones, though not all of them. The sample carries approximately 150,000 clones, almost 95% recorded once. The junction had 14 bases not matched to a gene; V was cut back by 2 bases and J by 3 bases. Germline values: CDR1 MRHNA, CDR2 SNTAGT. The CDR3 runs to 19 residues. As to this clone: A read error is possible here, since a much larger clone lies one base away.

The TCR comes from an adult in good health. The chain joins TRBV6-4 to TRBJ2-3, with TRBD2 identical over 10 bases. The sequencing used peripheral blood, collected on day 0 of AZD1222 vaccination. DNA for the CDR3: TGTGCCAGCAGTGACGCAGCGGGGGCGAGCGGGGGGGCAACAGATACGCAGTATTTT. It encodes CASSDAAGASGGATDTQYF.